This is a list of T cell receptor beta chains from one sample in a study of OX40 agonist ivuxolimab in advanced cancers. Profiling relied on immunoSEQ multiplex PCR, and the TCRdb table lists in-frame clones only, not all of them. The table has 57,000 or so clones, approximately 86% seen once. The sequencing used CD4+ or CD8+ T cells sorted from blood, collected in a trial of the OX40 agonist ivuxolimab. The receptors were sampled from an adult with an advanced solid tumor such as melanoma, head and neck, liver or kidney cancer. Each CDR3 is given with its conserved first and last residue.

j_call,v_call,cdr3_aa
TRBJ1-6,TRBV7-2,CASSLGTGRNSPLHF
TRBJ2-7,TRBV4-3,CASSLGLAAPVYF
TRBJ2-3,TRBV11-2,CASSFRTGNTDTQYF
TRBJ1-2,TRBV5-1,CASSSGTGHNYGYTF
TRBJ1-1,TRBV5-6,CASSPWTVNTEAFF
TRBJ1-1,TRBV5-1,CASSSFGPEAFF
TRBJ2-3,TRBV7-9,CASTRRGTNAFTQYF
TRBJ1-1,TRBV7-6,CASSLGGVGTEAFF
TRBJ2-7,TRBV5-1,CASSLQGQATYEQYF
TRBJ1-6,TRBV19,CASSLRTSASYNSPLHF
TRBJ1-5,TRBV27,CASSFRPRSGKANQPQHF
TRBJ2-3,TRBV6-5,CASSYNPQGRTDTQYF
TRBJ1-6,TRBV6-5,CASSYRTEDSPLHF
TRBJ2-5,TRBV7-2,CASSQRAETQYF
TRBJ1-4,TRBV4-1,CASSQSSAGGSEKLFF
TRBJ2-6,TRBV4-2,CASSQEGRGLSANVLTF
TRBJ2-7,TRBV6-5,CASSLAGGGGYEQYF
TRBJ1-5,TRBV7-2,CASSYKSDQPQHF
TRBJ2-5,TRBV15,CATSREQASETQYF
TRBJ2-6,TRBV11-2,CASSSGPGANVLTF
TRBJ1-1,TRBV5-6,CASSFQGTNTEAFF
TRBJ2-5,TRBV7-2,CASSLPGTEQETQYF
TRBJ1-1,TRBV4-1,CASSQESGRRNTEAFF
TRBJ1-3,TRBV6-5,CASSRGSEGGNTIYF
TRBJ1-1,TRBV5-6,CASSFGSFTEAFF
TRBJ2-5,TRBV6-1,CASARGRGETQYF
TRBJ2-5,TRBV5-1,CASTVQGLVQETQYF
TRBJ2-7,TRBV7-9,CASSPHGDEQYF
TRBJ1-4,TRBV7-6,CASSLEPADEKLFF
TRBJ2-2,TRBV7-7,CASSLGRNTGELFF
TRBJ1-6,TRBV9,CASSVSWVDSPLHF
TRBJ2-3,TRBV11-1,CASSALRGATDTQYF
TRBJ1-1,TRBV6-5,CASADSVRMNTEAFF
TRBJ1-1,TRBV5-4,CASSLAGARDTEAFF
TRBJ1-5,TRBV30,CAWSDHPDQPQHF
TRBJ1-1,TRBV7-9,CASTETPSRGLTEAFF
TRBJ1-2,TRBV11-3,CASSWAGQRRDSYGYTF
TRBJ2-7,TRBV6-5,CASSYSRLAGNEQYF
TRBJ1-2,TRBV6-5,CASSTTGGYGYTF
TRBJ1-2,TRBV28,CASSSGQLINYGYTF
TRBJ1-1,TRBV19,CASSLTMNTEAFF
TRBJ1-5,TRBV28,CASRSPGQGGGQPQHF
TRBJ1-5,TRBV5-5,CASSSQNSNQPQHF
TRBJ2-3,TRBV30,CAGGLRFTDTQYF
TRBJ1-1,TRBV29-1,CSVEYRQDTEAFF
TRBJ2-4,TRBV4-3,CASSQDRSARGIQYF
TRBJ2-7,TRBV11-2,CASSPQQVSSYEQYF
TRBJ2-1,TRBV30,CAWRRDTSYNEQFF
TRBJ1-6,TRBV11-3,CASSLQTRNSPLHF
TRBJ2-1,TRBV5-1,CASSWTGQNEQFF
TRBJ2-7,TRBV6-5,CASRGVYEQYF
TRBJ1-2,TRBV11-2,CASSLEVTSYGYTF
TRBJ1-2,TRBV6-5,CASGDRGQGSYGYTF